One and the same sample provided the 23 T cell receptor beta chains below, sequenced in a study of blood T cell repertoires in COVID-19. The method was immunoSEQ multiplex PCR; TCRdb's version includes in-frame clones alone and lacks a portion of them. Of approximately 200,000 clones in the sample, roughly 90% were seen once. Sequenced input: peripheral blood. The receptors stem from a woman in her sixties or seventies with acute or convalescent COVID-19.

This clone occurred once. The chain uses TRBV30 and TRBJ1-3; D ambiguous. With 7 bases removed from V and 0 bases from J, the gap between germline ends came to 7 bases. This CDR3 spans 12 amino acids. CDR1 and CDR2 (germline): GTSNPN, SVGIG (reference sequence). In nucleotides, the CDR3 is TGTGCCTTTTCGAGCTCTGGAAACACCATATATTTT. Amino acid sequence: CAFSSSGNTIYF.

This chain connects TRBV7-8 to TRBJ1-5; 12 bases map to TRBD1. The trim removed 5 bases at V and 1 base at J, leaving 3 bases unmatched. Germline V lookup: CDR1 SGHVS, CDR2 FQNEAQ. This CDR3 is 16 amino acids long. CDR3 sequence reads: CASSMGQGASNQPQHF. The CDR3 DNA is TGTGCCAGCAGCATGGGACAGGGGGCGAGCAATCAGCCCCAGCATTTT.

This chain connects TRBV30 to TRBJ1-2, with no clear D. V lost 0 bases, J lost 7 bases, and 12 bases lay in between. From germline, CDR1 is GTSNPN and CDR2 SVGIG (reference sequence). The CDR3 is made up of 13 amino acids. The CDR3 here is CAWSVAPTGGYTF. The CDR3 region has the DNA TGTGCCTGGAGTGTGGCCCCAACGGGTGGCTACACCTTC.

The V call is TRBV28, the J call TRBJ1-3; TRBD1 might be the D (6 bases). The ends were cut back, 4 bases at V and 9 bases at J, with 19 bases in the middle. The CDR3 is made up of 15 amino acids. Germline lookup yields CDR1 MDHEN and CDR2 SYDVKM. The DNA of the CDR3 is TGTGCCAGCAGTTCCATGCGGGGGCTCCGAAGCACCATATATTTT. It yields the protein CASSSMRGLRSTIYF.

The genes are TRBV11-2 and TRBJ2-5, with D possibly TRBD1 on 6 matching bases. V was trimmed by 5 bases and J by 3 bases, leaving 16 bases between them. Germline V gene sequence: CDR1 SGHAT, CDR2 FQNNGV. The length of the CDR3 is 15 residues. In DNA, the CDR3 is TGTGCCAGCAGCCCCGGGACACAACGGGAAGAGACCCAGTACTTC. Translating it yields CASSPGTQREETQYF.

This clone was recorded once. The CDR3 region is CASSLLAGRSDEQFF. For the CDR3, the DNA is TGTGCCAGCAGCTTGCTAGCGGGGAGGAGCGATGAGCAGTTCTTC. The chain couples TRBV11-2 to TRBJ2-1; 9 bases are a match to TRBD2. V lost 3 bases to trimming and J lost 8 bases; unmatched junction nucleotides: 8. Germline CDR1 reads SGHAT; CDR2 reads FQNNGV. The CDR3 is 15 residues long.

The chain couples TRBV6-5 to TRBJ1-5, with 9 bases identical to TRBD1. Trimming at V came to 6 bases and at J to 4 bases, leaving 4 bases not matched to a gene. Germline V gene data show CDR1 as MNHEY and CDR2 as SVGAGI. This CDR3 has 14 residues. DNA of the CDR3: TGTGCCAGCAGCCGACAGGGGGATAATCAGCCCCAGCATTTT. It codes for CASSRQGDNQPQHF.

The genes are TRBV4-1 and TRBJ2-1; tentatively, D is TRBD1 (6 bases). Germline V gives CDR1 MGHRA, CDR2 YSYEKL. V was trimmed by 1 base and J by 12 bases, leaving 19 bases between them. The CDR3 consists of 15 residues. CDR3 coding DNA: TGCGCCAGCAGCCAAGGGAGAAACAGGGAAATTGGGCAGTTCTTC. Translated, it gives CASSQGRNREIGQFF.

The rearrangement links TRBV9 to TRBJ1-1; TRBD1 might be the D (5 bases). V gave up 0 bases and J gave up 0 bases, with 12 bases separating them. The germline CDR1 and CDR2 sequences are SGDLS and YYNGEE. This CDR3 spans 16 amino acids. The CDR3 sequence: CASSVVGRGMNTEAFF. CDR3 in DNA: TGTGCCAGCAGCGTAGTTGGTAGGGGAATGAACACTGAAGCTTTCTTT. The full variable domain, completed using reference TRBV9 and TRBJ1-1, is DSGVTQTPKHLITATGQRVTLRCSPRSGDLSVYWYQQSLDQGLQFLIQYYNGEERAKGNILERFSAQQFPDLHSELNLSSLELGDSALYFCASSVVGRGMNTEAFFGQGTRLTVV.

The chain recombines TRBV24-1 with TRBJ2-3, with 7 nucleotides matching TRBD1. The CDR3 covers 14 residues. Germline CDR1 is KGHDR and CDR2 is SFDVKD. V dropped 7 bases and J dropped 0; count of bases not matched to a gene: 3. CDR3 region: CATSAQGSTDTQYF. The CDR3, as DNA: TGTGCCACCAGCGCACAGGGGAGCACAGATACGCAGTATTTT.

V is TRBV2 and J is TRBJ1-1; tentatively, D is TRBD1 (5 bases). The V end was cut by 8 bases, the J end by 0 bases, with 16 bases between. The CDR3 length is 15 residues. The germline gives CDR1 SNHLY, CDR2 FYNNEI. This CDR3 reads CASLTQQGLNTEAFF. For the CDR3, the DNA is TGTGCCAGCTTGACTCAGCAGGGTTTGAACACTGAAGCTTTCTTT. The variable domain in full, completed from reference TRBV2 and TRBJ1-1, reads EPEVTQTPSHQVTQMGQEVILRCVPISNHLYFYWYRQILGQKVEFLVSFYNNEISEKSEIFDDQFSVERPDGSNFTLKIRSTKLEDSAMYFCASLTQQGLNTEAFFGQGTRLTVV.

The chain employs TRBV7-9 and TRBJ2-1; weak D call: TRBD1 (6 bases). The CDR3 sequence is 13 residues long. CDR1 and CDR2 (germline): SEHNR, FQNEAQ (reference sequence). Trimming left V 4 bases short and J 10 bases short, with 14 bases between. The CDR3 DNA follows: TGTGCCAGCAGCTCCGGCAGGGGATGGGAGCAGTTCTTC. This encodes CASSSGRGWEQFF.

The CDR3 nucleotides read TGTGCCAGCAGCGGACAGGCTAATTCACCCCTCCACTTT. It encodes CASSGQANSPLHF. The genes are TRBV12-3 or TRBV12-4 and TRBJ1-6; 7 positions agree with TRBD1. The CDR3 totals 13 residues. V dropped 6 bases and J dropped 6; count of bases not matched to a gene: 2.

The chain couples TRBV29-1 to TRBJ2-2; 9 nucleotides line up with TRBD2. Losses at the gene ends were 6 bases for V and 3 bases for J; bases not matched to a gene: 5. The CDR3 totals 14 residues. Per the germline V gene, CDR1 is SQVTM and CDR2 is ANQGSEA. The CDR3 spells CSVARTSDTGELFF. CDR3 in DNA: TGCAGCGTGGCCAGGACTAGCGACACCGGGGAGCTGTTTTTT.

The chain recombines TRBV7-6 with TRBJ2-3; D remains unclear. CDR1 and CDR2 (germline): SGHVS, FNYEAQ. This CDR3 contains 14 residues. Trimming stripped 3 bases from V and 2 bases from J, with 9 bases between. DNA of the CDR3: TGTGCCAGCAGCTTCGGTAGAGACACAGATACGCAGTATTTT. Translating gives CASSFGRDTDTQYF.

This chain connects TRBV15 to TRBJ2-7; D may be TRBD1 (5 bases). CDR1 and CDR2 from the germline V gene are LNHNV and YYDKDF (reference sequence). There are 14 residues in the CDR3. V was clipped by 1 base and J by 0 bases, with 7 bases between them. CDR3 DNA: TGTGCCACCAGCAGAGGCAGGGACTCCTACGAGCAGTACTTC. Translation: CATSRGRDSYEQYF.

This rearrangement joins TRBV7-2 to TRBJ1-1; 8 nucleotides agree with TRBD1. J lost 5 bases, V lost 5 bases, and 7 bases had no gene match. Germline-derived CDR1 and CDR2 are SGHTA and FQGNSA. The CDR3 contains 14 residues. The CDR3 sequence: CASSPQGAQTEAFF. The CDR3 DNA is TGTGCCAGCAGCCCCCAGGGGGCGCAAACTGAAGCTTTCTTT.

In its sample, this clone was seen once. The sample holds other DNA sequences that translate to the same CDR3. The V and J genes are TRBV6-6 and TRBJ2-7; 7 bases map to TRBD1. The CDR3 has 12 amino acids. Germline loops: CDR1 MNHNY, CDR2 SVGAGI (reference sequence). V shed 5 bases, J shed 3 bases, and the junction held 1 base outside the gene matches. The CDR3 loop reads CASSRQGYEQYF. The CDR3 nucleotides are TGTGCCAGCAGTAGACAGGGCTACGAGCAGTACTTC.

This clone was seen just once. This chain uses TRBV6-6 with TRBJ1-1, with TRBD1 identical over 9 bases. With V trimmed by 4 bases and J by 1 base, 7 bases remained unmatched. CDR1 is MNHNY and CDR2 is SVGAGI in the germline V gene (reference sequence). This CDR3 region has 16 residues. This CDR3 reads CASSSGQGTANTEAFF. Here the CDR3 DNA reads TGTGCCAGCAGTTCTGGACAGGGGACCGCGAACACTGAAGCTTTCTTT.

V and J are TRBV7-2 and TRBJ2-1; 10 positions agree with TRBD2. The CDR3 sequence is 17 residues long. The germline V gene encodes CDR1 SGHTA and CDR2 FQGNSA. The junction had 2 bases not matched to a gene; V was cut back by 0 bases and J by 0 bases. In DNA form, the CDR3 reads TGTGCCAGCAGCTTAGCTCTAGCGGGAGTCTCCTACAATGAGCAGTTCTTC. Its protein product is CASSLALAGVSYNEQFF.

The chain is built from TRBV9 and TRBJ2-7, with TRBD2 matching 9 bases. Per germline, CDR1 SGDLS and CDR2 YYNGEE. Germline trimming cut 4 bases from V and 0 bases from J; bases unmatched to any gene: 14. The CDR3 is 18 residues long. CDR3 amino acids: CASSKEVSGGSSSYEQYF. The CDR3 DNA is TGTGCCAGCAGCAAAGAGGTGAGCGGGGGGTCGAGCTCCTACGAGCAGTACTTC.

The table lists this clone with a count of one. The rearrangement joins TRBV7-9 to TRBJ2-5, with a weak D call TRBD1 (6 bases). CDR3 length: 17 residues. Between the trimmed V and J ends, which lost 1 base and 4 bases, there was a span of 19 bases. The germline CDR1 and CDR2 sequences are SEHNR and FQNEAQ (reference sequence). CDR3 loop: CASSLGATRDTRETQYF. The CDR3 DNA follows: TGTGCCAGCAGCTTAGGGGCCACCCGGGACACTAGAGAGACCCAGTACTTC.

The chain combines TRBV4-2 with TRBJ1-6, with D possibly matching TRBD1 (5 bases). Germline CDR1 LGHNA, CDR2 YNFKEQ. With 5 bases removed from V and 6 bases from J, the gap between germline ends came to 17 bases. The CDR3 has 16 amino acids. The CDR3 reads CASSSDVDSTNSPLHF. The CDR3 DNA is TGTGCCAGCAGCTCCGATGTCGACAGTACTAATTCACCCCTCCACTTT.